One and the same sample provided the 7 T cell receptor beta chains below, sequenced in a study of blood T cell repertoires in COVID-19. Method: immunoSEQ multiplex PCR; TCRdb's copy keeps in-frame clones and lacks some. The profile covers under 300,000 clones, with around 91% appearing a single time and about 2% taken by the ten largest. The source material was peripheral blood. The receptor set was obtained from a woman aged 55-75 years with COVID-19, enrolled during active disease.

This clone turned up a few times. The chain employs TRBV6-1 and TRBJ1-2, with 7 bases that match TRBD1. The CDR3 is 14 amino acids. Trimming took 1 base from V and 7 from J; bases not matched to a gene: 6. In germline, CDR1 is MNHNS, CDR2 SASEGT. CDR3 amino acids: CASSEGQGWIGYTF. Here the CDR3 DNA reads TGTGCCAGCAGTGAAGGACAGGGTTGGATTGGCTACACCTTC.

The CDR3 region is CASSPGQGNSPLHF. The CDR3 nucleotides read TGTGCCAGCAGCCCCGGACAGGGGAATTCACCCCTCCACTTT. The rearrangement uses TRBV5-8 and TRBJ1-6, with 9 bases fitting TRBD1. Germline values: CDR1 SGHTS, CDR2 YDEGEE. The ends lost 4 bases at V and 7 bases at J; junction bases unmatched: 3. There are 14 residues in the CDR3.

This chain connects TRBV25-1 to TRBJ2-7, with D uncertain. The CDR3 contains 13 residues. V was pared by 6 bases and J by 5 bases, with 14 bases between. The germline V gene has CDR1 MGHDK and CDR2 SYGVNS. The CDR3 bases are TGTGCCAGCAGGGAAAGCCCTAGGAACGAGCAGTACTTC. Protein: CASRESPRNEQYF.

This clone was observed a few times. The V call is TRBV19, the J call TRBJ2-7; TRBD1 is a possible D gene (6 bases). The CDR3 has 15 residues. From germline, CDR1 is LNHDA and CDR2 SQIVND (reference sequence). Trimming cost V 1 base and J 0 bases, with 10 bases left between them. The CDR3 region is CASSIGQGSSYEQYF. The CDR3 DNA is TGTGCCAGTAGTATAGGGCAGGGGTCCTCCTACGAGCAGTACTTC.

This clone was counted between two and nine times. The chain employs TRBV7-6 and TRBJ1-6; D is possibly TRBD1 (6 bases). The CDR3 is 14 residues long. Germline-derived CDR1 and CDR2 are SGHVS and FNYEAQ. Trimming stripped 1 base from V and 10 bases from J, with 11 bases between. The CDR3 sequence is CASSLDRVGSPLHF. In DNA form, the CDR3 reads TGTGCCAGCAGCTTAGACAGGGTTGGATCACCCCTCCACTTT. The whole variable domain, filled in from reference TRBV7-6 and TRBJ1-6, reads GAGVSQSPRYKVTKRGQDVALRCDPISGHVSLYWYRQALGQGPEFLTYFNYEAQQDKSGLPNDRFSAERPEGSISTLTIQRTEQRDSAMYRCASSLDRVGSPLHFGNGTRLTVT.

This chain uses TRBV12-2 with TRBJ2-2; the D segment call TRBD1 is taken from the table without a DNA check. TRBV12-2 is deemed a pseudogene. The length of the CDR3 is 18 residues. CDR3 residues: CASRSTGQGEETTGELFF. The CDR3 DNA follows: TGTGCAAGTCGCTCGACCGGACAGGGCGAAGAGACCACCGGGGAGCTGTTTTTT.

The chain is built from TRBV2 and TRBJ2-7; D is possibly TRBD2 (7 bases). The CDR3 is made up of 14 amino acids. Between the trimmed V and J ends, which lost 9 bases and 0 bases, there was a span of 15 bases. Germline V gene sequence: CDR1 SNHLY, CDR2 FYNNEI. The CDR3 DNA is TGTGCCAGTAAAAAGGGGGGGAGCTCCTACGAGCAGTACTTC. As protein: CASKKGGSSYEQYF.